Detailed here is one TCR beta chain. Its antigen is currently unknown. A much bigger clone sits one base away, suggesting this may be a read error. Other DNA sequences in the same sample also yield this CDR3. The data stem from a study of shared clonotypes between healthy human individuals. General observations from the study: Among non-shared clonotypes, generation probabilities were lower than among those shared by all four donors.

Trimming stripped 4 bases from V and 0 bases from J, with 7 bases between. This CDR3 spans 13 amino acids. The germline CDR1 and CDR2 sequences are SGHNT and YYREEE (reference sequence). The authors loaded roughly 200 ng DNA, about 30,000 T cell genomes, into sorted-subset replicate PCRs. Original processing notes: As immunoSEQ supplied junction-only sequences (without quality scores), filtering differed. Repertoires were generated with immunoSEQ multiplex PCR, while TCRdb's copy carries only in-frame clones and drops some. V and J calls and clone size are those listed in that table; D and trimming were worked out from the DNA. The data contain over a million clones, about 84% of them singletons.

The source of this sequence is a man aged 18 to 30 in good health. Some clones in this sample may be carry-over from other donors' samples. The source material was memory CD4+ T cells from PBMCs. Subset here: CD45RA-negative fraction. The V gene is TRBV5-4, the J gene TRBJ1-1; D ambiguous. The CDR3 region has the DNA TGTGCCAGCAGCCTGGAGGTGAACACTGAAGCTTTCTTT. The encoded protein is CASSLEVNTEAFF.